This T cell receptor (beta chain) originates from a study of blood T cell repertoires in COVID-19. Across the study: The United States, Italy and Spain provided the acute and convalescent COVID-19 samples.

Study members were between about 18 and 100 years old and lived in approximately 25 US regions. Sequencing was performed with immunoSEQ multiplex PCR; in TCRdb, only in-frame clones are kept and a portion is missing. This table holds around 140,000 clones, roughly four fifths found once. The germline V and J ends were trimmed by 5 bases and 1 base, with 6 bases remaining between them. Germline CDR1 SEHNR, CDR2 FQNEAQ (reference sequence). The CDR3 is 13 residues long. This rearrangement joins TRBV7-9 to TRBJ2-1, with D possibly matching TRBD2 (5 bases). The TCR originated in a woman in her fifties or sixties with acute COVID-19. Sequences were obtained from PBMCs or T cells enriched from blood (not recorded which). Here the CDR3 reads CASSGLSYNEQFF. The DNA for the CDR3 is TGTGCCAGCAGCGGACTTTCCTACAATGAGCAGTTCTTC. Complete variable domain (other parts from reference TRBV7-9 and TRBJ2-1): DTGVSQNPRHKITKRGQNVTFRCDPISEHNRLYWYRQTLGQGPEFLTYFQNEAQLEKSRLLSDRFSAERPKGSFSTLEIQRTEQGDSAMYLCASSGLSYNEQFFGPGTRLTVL.